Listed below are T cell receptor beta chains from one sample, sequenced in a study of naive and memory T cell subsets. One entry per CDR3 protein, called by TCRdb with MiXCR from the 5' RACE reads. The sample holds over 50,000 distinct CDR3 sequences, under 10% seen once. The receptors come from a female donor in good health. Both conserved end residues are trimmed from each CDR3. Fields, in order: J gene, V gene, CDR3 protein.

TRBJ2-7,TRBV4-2,ASSQRLAGSSYEQY
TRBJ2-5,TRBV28,ASRAGSEETQY
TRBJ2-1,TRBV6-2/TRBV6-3,ASRFAGVVQF
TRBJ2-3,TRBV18,ASSLQISGISTDTQY
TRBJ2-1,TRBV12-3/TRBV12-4,ASRQISGGGIDPF
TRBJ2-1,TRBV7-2,ASSLTGVRGNEQF
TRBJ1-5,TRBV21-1,ASSLRQGKSNQPQH
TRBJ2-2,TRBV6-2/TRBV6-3,ATDGGQTANTGELF
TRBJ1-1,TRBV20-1,SAREFMNTEAF
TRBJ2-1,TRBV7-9,ASSTGPGTSGGPSYNEQF